This T cell receptor beta chain derives from a study of PD-1 blockade in classical Hodgkin lymphoma. Looked up from germline, CDR1 is LNHDA and CDR2 is SQIVND (reference sequence). The CDR3 is 13 amino acids. V lost 7 bases to trimming and J lost 4 bases; unmatched junction nucleotides: 5. Sample share makes this clone medium-sized. Its specificity is not known. Time point: cycle 4 day 1 (C4D1), after less than seven weeks of nivolumab. Relapse was seen in all patients after autologous stem cell transplantation, and brentuximab vedotin exposure was variable. Through magnetic negative selection, CD8+ T cells were separated from PBMCs that had been thawed. Study-level points and caveats: Those achieving complete response showed baseline diversity like newly diagnosed patients.

This table comes from immunoSEQ multiplex PCR, and its TCRdb copy is limited to in-frame clones, with some not included. Of 6,000 to 7,000 clones listed, roughly 60% were seen once; the top ten hold roughly 10%. This TCR was recovered from a human donor with classical Hodgkin lymphoma. The input for sequencing was CD8+ T cells from blood, taken before the fourth cycle of nivolumab. The J gene is TRBJ2-3, the V gene TRBV19; 7 bases are shared with TRBD2. Written as DNA, the CDR3 is TGTGCCAGTAACCGCGGGGGACCAGATACGCAGTATTTT. This translates into CASNRGGPDTQYF.